These 10 T cell receptor beta chains were sequenced from one sample in a study of CD8 T cells in ankylosing spondylitis. General observations from the study: Seemingly distinctive of ankylosing spondylitis blood was a TCR beta motif formed by eight highly homologous variants.

The antigens for these receptors are not known. Each CDR3 protein is one row after TCRdb ran MiXCR on the 5' RACE reads. Among 670,000 or so distinct CDR3 sequences listed, around 17% were seen once. The source material was blood, either unsorted or a sorted T cell fraction (not recorded which). The receptor source for this set is a male donor with ankylosing spondylitis.

V and J are TRBV5-1 and TRBJ2-1; D is unresolved. The CDR3 contains 15 residues. Trimming removed 4 bases at V and 3 bases at J, with 14 bases between. CDR1 SGHRS and CDR2 YFSETQ come from the germline V gene. The CDR3 DNA reads TGCGCCAGCAGCGGGTCTCGGGCGGACTACAATGAGCAGTTCTTC. Its translation is CASSGSRADYNEQFF.

This clonotype was seen ten or more times. The genes are TRBV6-1 and TRBJ2-7; 11 nucleotides line up with TRBD1. The CDR3 runs to 15 residues. Germline V gene data show CDR1 as MNHNS and CDR2 as SASEGT. V gave up 4 bases and J gave up 4 bases; unmatched junction bases: 6. The CDR3 DNA reads as TGTGCCAGCAGTGTGAAGGGGACAGGGGGGTACGAGCAGTACTTC. Its translation: CASSVKGTGGYEQYF.

This clonotype was recorded many times. This sequence joins TRBV29-1 and TRBJ2-3; 7 bases map to TRBD2. With 7 bases clipped from V and 4 bases from J, the junction kept 5 bases outside the gene matches. The germline V gene encodes CDR1 SQVTM and CDR2 ANQGSEA. This CDR3 contains 12 residues. In nucleotides, the CDR3 is TGCAGCGGGACTAGGAACTCAGATACGCAGTATTTT. It codes for CSGTRNSDTQYF.

This clonotype appeared many times. The chain employs TRBV29-1 and TRBJ2-2; D may be TRBD2 (6 bases). The germline CDR1 and CDR2 sequences are SQVTM and ANQGSEA. This CDR3 has 13 amino acids. The V end lost 4 bases, the J end lost 1 base, and 7 bases lay between the germline ends. The CDR3 is CSVAGGNTGELFF. The CDR3 DNA is TGCAGCGTTGCCGGGGGGAACACCGGGGAGCTGTTTTTT.

V and J are TRBV7-6 and TRBJ1-6; D possibly corresponds to TRBD1 (6 bases). V dropped 5 bases and J dropped 11 bases, with 13 bases sitting between them. CDR1 SGHVS and CDR2 FNYEAQ come from the germline V gene. The CDR3 is made up of 13 amino acids. For the CDR3, the DNA is TGTGCCAGCAGCAGCAGGGGTGAGGCACCCCTCCACTTT. It translates to CASSSRGEAPLHF.

This chain links TRBV28 with TRBJ2-3; 9 nucleotides agree with TRBD1. V was clipped by 4 bases and J by 4 bases; unmatched bases: 12. The V gene's germline CDR1 is MDHEN and CDR2 SYDVKM. The length of the CDR3 is 17 residues. The CDR3 DNA reads TGTGCCAGCAGTTCAGTTTGGGACAGGGTTTCCCCAGATACGCAGTATTTT. The encoded protein is CASSSVWDRVSPDTQYF.

This clonotype has only a few counts. V is TRBV20-1 and J is TRBJ2-1; D remains ambiguous. There are 15 residues in the CDR3. Trimming removed 0 bases at V and 3 bases at J, with 12 bases between. Germline CDR1 reads DFQATT; CDR2 reads SNEGSKA (reference sequence). The CDR3 sequence is CSARDTAAVYNEQFF. In DNA form, the CDR3 reads TGCAGTGCTAGAGATACGGCGGCTGTCTACAATGAGCAGTTCTTC.

This clonotype appeared a few times. V and J are TRBV5-6 and TRBJ2-1; the match to TRBD2 covers 10 bases. The CDR3 consists of 16 residues. J was trimmed by 3 bases and V by 0 bases; bases with no gene match: 3. Germline CDR1 SGHDT, CDR2 YYEEEE. CDR3 sequence: CASSLAASGSYNEQFF. CDR3 in DNA: TGTGCCAGCAGCTTGGCGGCTAGCGGGAGCTACAATGAGCAGTTCTTC.

The chain employs TRBV12-3 or TRBV12-4 and TRBJ1-4; D unclear. The CDR3 is 16 amino acids. The V end lost 2 bases, the J end lost 5 bases, and 15 bases lay between the germline ends. The CDR3 DNA is TGTGCCAGCAGTTTAAGGCGTAGCCAAACCAATGAAAAACTGTTTTTT. Protein sequence: CASSLRRSQTNEKLFF.

This clonotype was seen a handful of times. The rearrangement links TRBV20-1 to TRBJ1-2; no reliable D call. The length of the CDR3 is 12 residues. The V end lost 0 bases, the J end lost 8 bases, and 10 bases lay between the germline ends. The germline V gene encodes CDR1 DFQATT and CDR2 SNEGSKA (reference sequence). The CDR3 nucleotides are TGCAGTGCTAGAGATCGACAATTCGGCTACACCTTC. This sequence encodes CSARDRQFGYTF.